This T cell receptor beta chain was recovered during a study of blood T cell repertoires in COVID-19. For the study at large: Sources were T cells, B-cell-depleted T cells, or PBMCs; the material itself was cDNA or gDNA.

The CDR3 is made up of 15 amino acids. Per germline, CDR1 SGHVS and CDR2 FNYEAQ. Trimming removed 3 bases from V and 4 bases from J, with 15 bases in between. In the source study's methods: Nucleated cell counts were estimated from reference gene primer amplification. Assay: immunoSEQ multiplex PCR; the TCRdb copy retains only in-frame clones and omits some. V, J and clone size are those of that table, while D and trimming were read from the DNA. This sample carries 130,000 to 150,000 clones, more than 80% of them seen once, and the ten largest clones take roughly 8.8%. The sequencing input was peripheral blood. The source of this sequence is a human donor with acute or convalescent COVID-19. The donor label of this sample is uncertain. The chain employs TRBV7-6 and TRBJ1-2; maybe TRBD1 (6 bases). This CDR3 reads CASSFKPGDPYGYTF. In nucleotides, the CDR3 is TGTGCCAGCAGCTTCAAACCAGGGGATCCCTATGGCTACACCTTC.